This TCR beta chain was retrieved from a study of T cell responses to AZD1222 COVID-19 vaccine. Study in general: Doses given second, at about 4 or about 12 weeks, were pooled.

V was clipped by 3 bases and J by 4 bases, with 10 bases between them. This CDR3 is 13 amino acids long. Germline CDR1 SGHVS, CDR2 FQNEAQ. Study conclusions and caveats: Clonal diversity may have been underestimated in mostly white British donors. The reported proportion of spike-specific TCRs targeting unmutated variant regions was nearly half.

Comments on this clone: The antigen is unknown.

Some clones are missing from TCRdb's copy, which holds only in-frame ones; the method was immunoSEQ multiplex PCR. The top ten clones hold over 7% of a sample with 140,000 to 150,000 clones, over 75% of them seen once. The J gene is TRBJ2-7, the V gene TRBV7-8, with D unclear. This sequence originates from an adult in good health. The specimen comprised peripheral blood, sampled on day 0 of AZD1222 vaccination. For the CDR3, the DNA is TGTGCCAGCAGCTTGAATAGCTGGTACGAGCAGTACTTC. Amino acids: CASSLNSWYEQYF.